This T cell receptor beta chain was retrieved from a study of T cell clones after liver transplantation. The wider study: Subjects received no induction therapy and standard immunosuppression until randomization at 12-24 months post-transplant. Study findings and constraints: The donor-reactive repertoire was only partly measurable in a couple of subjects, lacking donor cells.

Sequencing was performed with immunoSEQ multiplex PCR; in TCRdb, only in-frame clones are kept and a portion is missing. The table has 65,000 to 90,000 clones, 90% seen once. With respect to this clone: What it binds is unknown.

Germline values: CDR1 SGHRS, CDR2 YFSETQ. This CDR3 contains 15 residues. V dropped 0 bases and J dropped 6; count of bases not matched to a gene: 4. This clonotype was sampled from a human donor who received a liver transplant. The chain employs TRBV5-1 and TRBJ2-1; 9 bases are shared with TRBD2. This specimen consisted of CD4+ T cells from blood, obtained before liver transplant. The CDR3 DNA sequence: TGCGCCAGCAGCTTGGTGATTAGCGGGAGCAATGAGCAGTTCTTC. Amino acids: CASSLVISGSNEQFF.